This TCR beta chain was sequenced during a study of vaccination and CD4 T cells after COVID-19. Study-wide context: Post-vaccine sampling followed dose two by a median around 74 days (range 14 to 241).

Comment on this clonotype: Its antigen is unidentified.

Overall study findings and caveats: Median about 88% of reactive clones detected in convalescent patients emerged only post-vaccination.

Germline-derived CDR1 and CDR2 are MNHEY and SMNVEV (reference sequence). Trimming cost V 5 bases and J 6 bases; bases outside gene matches: 14. The CDR3 runs 16 residues. Treatment specified: approximately 11-day PBMC culture with coronavirus spike peptide pools or control peptides (ViraFEST assay). The unexposed donor gave CD4+ T cells before the COVID-19 pandemic (2011-2018). Some 2.2 million PBMCs per well were cultured with about 10 IU/ml IL-2 and about 11 ug/ml peptide pools. Fresh IL-2 medium replaced half the culture medium on days 3 and 7. Scientists ran DNA taken from cultured CD4+ T cells through the Oncomine TCR Beta short-read assay for sequencing. TCRdb re-analysed the PCR reads in MiXCR, keeping a single row per CDR3 protein. The table includes about 2,000 distinct CDR3 sequences, 60% detected once.

The clonotype comes from a human donor in good health. The chain employs TRBV27 and TRBJ1-2; 8 bases are shared with TRBD1. Sequences were obtained from CD4+ T cells from blood, cultured in vitro. Written as DNA, the CDR3 is TGTGCCAGCAGTCGCGCAGGGGGCGCAGCGTGGGATGGCTACACCTTC. Its protein product is CASSRAGGAAWDGYTF.